The 20 T cell receptor beta chains below all came from one sample that was sequenced in a study of blood T cell repertoires in COVID-19. Produced via immunoSEQ multiplex PCR; TCRdb's table is partial and in-frame only. The sample comprises just under 250,000 clones, about 86% of which are singletons, and over 3% rests with the top ten. The sample taken for sequencing was peripheral blood. Receptors originate from a woman in her thirties who had recovered from COVID-19.

The chain joins TRBV27 to TRBJ2-1, with 7 bases identical to TRBD1. V was pared by 10 bases and J by 5 bases, with 11 bases of the junction left unmatched. Germline lookup yields CDR1 MNHEY and CDR2 SMNVEV (reference sequence). This CDR3 comprises 14 residues. The CDR3 nucleotides read TGTGCCACTGCCTCTACAGGGGAAAACAATGAGCAGTTCTTC. It specifies CATASTGENNEQFF.

This clone was observed a few times. The chain has TRBV7-3 and TRBJ1-1; 11 bases map to TRBD1. Germline loops: CDR1 SGHTA, CDR2 FQGTGA. This CDR3 is built from 16 residues. J was trimmed by 3 bases and V by 5 bases; bases with no gene match: 8. As DNA, the CDR3 is TGTGCCAGCAGCCTCGGGACAGGGGGGATGGACACTGAAGCTTTCTTT. This sequence encodes CASSLGTGGMDTEAFF.

This clone came up a few times. The chain uses TRBV6-5 and TRBJ1-5; a weak D match, TRBD1 (5 bases). The CDR3 has 14 residues. Trimming shortened V by 0 bases and J by 6 bases, and 9 bases separated the two germline ends. CDR1 is MNHEY and CDR2 is SVGAGI in the germline V gene. Written as DNA, the CDR3 is TGTGCCAGCAGTTACTCAGCGGGGACTCAGCCCCAGCATTTT. This codes for CASSYSAGTQPQHF.

The rearrangement uses TRBV3-1 (or the pseudogene TRBV3-2) and TRBJ2-1; D not certain. The CDR3 has 15 residues. Germline CDR1 LGHDT, CDR2 YNNKEL (reference sequence). The V end was cut by 1 base, the J end by 3 bases, with 10 bases between. DNA of the CDR3: TGTGCCAGCAGCCAAGCTCCACTTATCTACAATGAGCAGTTCTTC. Its protein product is CASSQAPLIYNEQFF.

This chain links TRBV7-3 with TRBJ2-1; TRBD1 matches 7 bases. The CDR3 loop spans 15 amino acids. The germline gives CDR1 SGHTA, CDR2 FQGTGA. V trimming: 6 bases; J trimming: 4 bases; junction bases outside the gene matches: 9. CDR3 region: CASSTDRALYNEQFF. CDR3 coding DNA: TGTGCCAGCAGTACCGACAGGGCCTTATACAATGAGCAGTTCTTC.

This sequence joins TRBV3-1 (or the pseudogene TRBV3-2) and TRBJ1-2, with 10 positions matching TRBD1. This CDR3 is 15 amino acids long. Germline CDR1 is LGHDT and CDR2 is YNNKEL (reference sequence). V shed 4 bases and J 2 bases; nucleotides not matched to a gene: 4. CDR3 nucleotides: TGTGCCAGCAGCCCAGAGGACAGGGGGAACTATGGCTACACCTTC. Its translation is CASSPEDRGNYGYTF.

V and J are TRBV6-5 and TRBJ1-4; TRBD1 is a possible D gene (5 bases). Trimming pared 6 bases from V and 4 bases from J, leaving 12 bases between. There are 14 residues in the CDR3. From germline, CDR1 is MNHEY and CDR2 SVGAGI. CDR3 nucleotides: TGTGCCAGCAGGATGACAGATTTTAATGAAAAACTGTTTTTT. Translation gives CASRMTDFNEKLFF.

In its sample, this clone was seen once. The chain links TRBV6-2 or TRBV6-3 to TRBJ2-1, with D possibly matching TRBD1 (6 bases). Germline V CDR1 and CDR2: MNHEY, SVGEGT. V lost 0 bases to trimming and J lost 5 bases, with 14 bases between them. This CDR3 spans 16 amino acids. The CDR3 is CASSYSQGLGDNEQFF. In DNA, the CDR3 is TGTGCCAGCAGTTACTCGCAGGGGCTAGGGGACAATGAGCAGTTCTTC.

In DNA form, the CDR3 reads TGTGCCAGCAGCTTAATTCCCGTTCCCACAGATACGCAGTATTTT. This codes for CASSLIPVPTDTQYF. The chain combines TRBV7-2 with TRBJ2-3; D gene uncertain. This CDR3 region has 15 residues. Between the trimmed V and J ends, which lost 2 bases and 2 bases, there was a span of 11 bases. In germline, CDR1 is SGHTA, CDR2 FQGNSA.

The chain couples TRBV27 to TRBJ1-2; 11 bases are a match to TRBD1. The germline V gene has CDR1 MNHEY and CDR2 SMNVEV (reference sequence). The length of the CDR3 is 15 residues. The ends lost 0 bases at V and 7 bases at J; junction bases unmatched: 4. The chain's CDR3 is CASSLSPDRGRGYTF. The CDR3 nucleotides are TGTGCCAGCAGTTTATCGCCGGACAGGGGGCGTGGCTACACCTTC.

The V call is TRBV7-9, the J call TRBJ2-1, with D unresolved. Germline-derived CDR1 and CDR2 are SEHNR and FQNEAQ (reference sequence). This CDR3 has 14 residues. Trimming pared 1 base from V and 6 bases from J, leaving 10 bases between. CDR3 in DNA: TGTGCCAGCAGCTTAGAGAATCGAGGCAATGAGCAGTTCTTC. This encodes CASSLENRGNEQFF.

This rearrangement joins TRBV3-1 (or the pseudogene TRBV3-2) to TRBJ1-1; D gene uncertain. Germline CDR1 LGHDT, CDR2 YNNKEL (reference sequence). This CDR3 has 16 residues. V was pared by 0 bases and J by 4 bases, with 15 bases between. The CDR3 is CASSQDLLRGATEAFF. The CDR3 DNA reads TGTGCCAGCAGCCAAGATCTCTTGCGCGGCGCCACTGAAGCTTTCTTT.

This clone has a single count. The chain uses TRBV6-6 and TRBJ2-7, with 9 bases fitting TRBD2. Per germline, CDR1 MNHNY and CDR2 SVGAGI (reference sequence). Trimming took 5 bases from V and 5 from J; bases not matched to a gene: 7. The CDR3 extends over 14 amino acids. The CDR3 sequence is CASSTGTSRDEQYF. The CDR3 DNA reads TGTGCCAGCAGTACGGGGACTAGCCGAGACGAGCAGTACTTC.

The chain carries TRBV6-6 and TRBJ2-2, with TRBD1 matching over 11 bases. V dropped 7 bases and J dropped 6; count of bases not matched to a gene: 7. This CDR3 has 15 residues. Germline V gene data show CDR1 as MNHNY and CDR2 as SVGAGI (reference sequence). The CDR3 DNA reads as TGTGCCAGCAATCGGGACAGGGGGGGTCCCGGGGAGCTGTTTTTT. This codes for CASNRDRGGPGELFF.

This chain uses TRBV7-8 with TRBJ2-2; 9 bases fit TRBD2. V was pared by 2 bases and J by 3 bases, with 4 bases of the junction left unmatched. The germline gives CDR1 SGHVS, CDR2 FQNEAQ. The CDR3 spans 16 residues. DNA of the CDR3: TGTGCCAGCAGCTTAATAGCGGGGGCGCACACCGGGGAGCTGTTTTTT. Protein product: CASSLIAGAHTGELFF.

The rearrangement uses TRBV14 and TRBJ1-1; no firm D call. V was trimmed by 1 base and J by 4 bases, leaving 10 bases between them. This CDR3 is built from 14 residues. Germline CDR1 is SGHDN and CDR2 is FVKESK. The CDR3 coding sequence is TGTGCCAGCAGCCAAGGTGGTTCCGGCACTGAAGCTTTCTTT. Protein: CASSQGGSGTEAFF.

CDR3 in DNA: TGTGCCAGCAGCTTGTGGGAAGGGGACATTCAGTACTTC. It yields the protein CASSLWEGDIQYF. The J gene is TRBJ2-4, the V gene TRBV5-8, with D maybe TRBD1 (5 bases). The V gene's germline CDR1 is SGHTS and CDR2 YDEGEE. This CDR3 region has 13 residues. V lost 1 base and J 8 bases, leaving 10 bases between the germline ends.

The V call is TRBV6-2 or TRBV6-3, the J call TRBJ2-6; 7 bases agree with TRBD1. Looked up from germline, CDR1 is MNHEY and CDR2 is SVGEGT. The CDR3 has 18 residues. V shed 2 bases, J shed 4 bases, and the junction held 11 bases outside the gene matches. CDR3 in amino acids: CASSYPWDSPWGANVLTF. In DNA, the CDR3 is TGTGCCAGCAGTTACCCTTGGGACAGCCCCTGGGGGGCCAACGTCCTGACTTTC.

The CDR3 protein is CASRLGQANTEAFF. DNA of the CDR3: TGTGCCAGCAGACTCGGACAGGCGAACACTGAAGCTTTCTTT. The chain employs TRBV3-1 (or the pseudogene TRBV3-2) and TRBJ1-1; 7 nucleotides match TRBD1. The V segment lost 6 bases and the J segment 1 base; nucleotides outside the gene matches: 5. This CDR3 is built from 14 residues. Per germline, CDR1 LGHDT and CDR2 YNNKEL (reference sequence).

The rearrangement joins TRBV3-1 (or the pseudogene TRBV3-2) to TRBJ1-2; D is possibly TRBD1 (5 bases). The CDR3 runs to 14 residues. Germline CDR1 is LGHDT and CDR2 is YNNKEL (reference sequence). V gave up 1 base and J gave up 6 bases, with 12 bases separating them. CDR3 in DNA: TGTGCCAGCAGCCAAGGGGGCGTGAGTAATGGCTACACCTTC. Translating it yields CASSQGGVSNGYTF.